The 22 T cell receptor beta chains below come from one sample, sequenced in a study of OX40 agonist ivuxolimab in advanced cancers. The data were produced by immunoSEQ multiplex PCR, yet TCRdb's version contains in-frame clones alone and is incomplete. The sample records 70,000 to 90,000 clones, roughly 89% being singletons. The sequences come from CD4+ or CD8+ T cells sorted from blood, collected in a trial of the OX40 agonist ivuxolimab. These receptors were taken from an adult with an advanced solid tumor such as melanoma, head and neck, liver or kidney cancer.

This chain connects TRBV6-1 to TRBJ2-1; TRBD2 agrees at 8 bases. Germline CDR1 MNHNS, CDR2 SASEGT. The length of the CDR3 is 15 residues. V shed 2 bases and J 8 bases; nucleotides not matched to a gene: 8. As DNA, the CDR3 is TGTGCCAGCAGTGAAATGGCGGGAGGCCCTTATGAGCAGTTCTTC. Its protein product is CASSEMAGGPYEQFF.

The chain recombines TRBV12-5 with TRBJ2-3; TRBD1 aligns across 11 bases. Germline CDR1 LGHNT, CDR2 FRNRAP. The CDR3 has 18 amino acids. V dropped 5 bases and J dropped 4; count of bases not matched to a gene: 14. CDR3 protein: CASGTGQGAEVFADTQYF. CDR3 DNA sequence: TGTGCTAGTGGTACCGGACAGGGGGCTGAAGTCTTTGCAGATACGCAGTATTTT.

This clone is a singleton in its sample. V usage is TRBV19 and J usage is TRBJ2-1, with D possibly being TRBD1 (6 bases). Germline V gives CDR1 LNHDA, CDR2 SQIVND (reference sequence). V lost 3 bases and J lost 0, with 9 bases in between. This CDR3 comprises 15 residues. The CDR3 reads CASSIQGYSYNEQFF. The CDR3 coding sequence is TGTGCCAGTAGTATCCAGGGGTACTCCTACAATGAGCAGTTCTTC.

The chain recombines TRBV4-2 with TRBJ1-2; D gene uncertain. Trimming pared 0 bases from V and 5 bases from J, leaving 10 bases between. CDR1 and CDR2 from the germline V gene are LGHNA and YNFKEQ. CDR3 length: 14 residues. CDR3 region: CASSQEDTTYGYTF. In nucleotides, the CDR3 is TGTGCCAGCAGCCAAGAAGACACTACGTATGGCTACACCTTC.

The V call is TRBV28, the J call TRBJ2-1; 16 bases align to TRBD2. This CDR3 spans 19 amino acids. V shed 5 bases and J 2 bases; nucleotides not matched to a gene: 9. CDR1 MDHEN and CDR2 SYDVKM come from the germline V gene. CDR3 DNA sequence: TGTGCCAGCAGTGCCCCGGGACTAGCGGGAGGGGGGCCCTACAATGAGCAGTTCTTC. Translating gives CASSAPGLAGGGPYNEQFF.

The rearrangement uses TRBV5-6 and TRBJ2-3; D unclear. Germline values: CDR1 SGHDT, CDR2 YYEEEE. The CDR3 length is 13 residues. V gave up 3 bases and J gave up 2 bases, with 7 bases separating them. The CDR3 sequence is CASSSESTDTQYF. CDR3 DNA sequence: TGTGCCAGCAGCTCGGAGTCCACAGATACGCAGTATTTT. The full variable domain, rest sourced from reference TRBV5-6 and TRBJ2-3, is DAGVTQSPTHLIKTRGQQVTLRCSPKSGHDTVSWYQQALGQGPQFIFQYYEEEERQRGNFPDRFSGHQFPNYSSELNVNALLLGDSALYLCASSSESTDTQYFGPGTRLTVL.

This clone has only one observation. This chain joins TRBV9 and TRBJ1-2; D uncertain. The V end lost 2 bases, the J end lost 2 bases, and 16 bases lay between the germline ends. This CDR3 comprises 16 residues. From germline, CDR1 is SGDLS and CDR2 YYNGEE. CDR3 DNA: TGTGCCAGCAGCGTGTCCTTAAACGACCTCAACTATGGCTACACCTTC. Its protein product is CASSVSLNDLNYGYTF. Together with reference TRBV9 and TRBJ1-2, the CDR3 gives the full variable domain: DSGVTQTPKHLITATGQRVTLRCSPRSGDLSVYWYQQSLDQGLQFLIQYYNGEERAKGNILERFSAQQFPDLHSELNLSSLELGDSALYFCASSVSLNDLNYGYTFGSGTRLTVV.

V usage is TRBV7-8 and J usage is TRBJ1-2, with D possibly TRBD1 on 5 matching bases. Germline V gene sequence: CDR1 SGHVS, CDR2 FQNEAQ. CDR3 length: 17 amino acids. Trimming took 3 bases from V and 0 from J, leaving 17 bases between them. Here the CDR3 DNA reads TGTGCCAGCAGCTTTAGAGGTGTACCGGGACCTAACTATGGCTACACCTTC. Its protein product is CASSFRGVPGPNYGYTF.

The V call is TRBV4-1, the J call TRBJ2-1, with 10 positions matching TRBD2. The CDR3 runs to 20 residues. The germline V gene encodes CDR1 MGHRA and CDR2 YSYEKL. After removal of 1 base from V and 0 bases from J, the junction contained 12 bases not matched to a gene. The CDR3 coding sequence is TGCGCCAGCAGCCAAGCCCTGAGTGGGCTAGCGGGAGACTCCTACAATGAGCAGTTCTTC. Encoded protein: CASSQALSGLAGDSYNEQFF.

In its sample, this clone was seen a few times. V usage is TRBV28 and J usage is TRBJ2-7; TRBD1 agrees at 9 bases. This CDR3 comprises 15 residues. Germline CDR1 is MDHEN and CDR2 is SYDVKM. V lost 7 bases, J lost 3 bases, and 10 bases stayed unmatched. The CDR3 reads CASITGTGKGYEQYF. The CDR3 DNA reads TGTGCCAGCATCACCGGGACAGGGAAGGGCTACGAGCAGTACTTC.

This chain connects TRBV13 to TRBJ2-1; D unclear. The CDR3 is 12 amino acids. Trimming stripped 0 bases from V and 8 bases from J, with 5 bases between. Germline V gene lookup returns CDR1 PRHDT and CDR2 FYEKMQ (reference sequence). For the CDR3, the DNA is TGTGCCAGCAGCTTAGGAGGCTATGAGCAGTTCTTC. It codes for CASSLGGYEQFF.

The chain combines TRBV4-3 with TRBJ1-4; D is ambiguous. V lost 0 bases to trimming and J lost 3 bases, with 17 bases between them. Germline V gene sequence: CDR1 LGHNA, CDR2 YSLEER. The CDR3 extends over 18 amino acids. The CDR3 bases are TGCGCCAGCAGCCAAGATTGGGGATCCTGGTTGGCTAATGAAAAACTGTTTTTT. This translates into CASSQDWGSWLANEKLFF.

This chain connects TRBV6-5 to TRBJ1-3; D is possibly TRBD1 (5 bases). CDR1 MNHEY and CDR2 SVGAGI come from the germline V gene. This CDR3 contains 15 residues. V was clipped by 0 bases and J by 2 bases, with 8 bases between them. Written as DNA, the CDR3 is TGTGCCAGCAGTTACTCCGGGGGGACTGGAAACACCATATATTTT. As protein: CASSYSGGTGNTIYF.

This clone was picked up one time. V usage is TRBV27 and J usage is TRBJ1-5; a possible D gene is TRBD1 (6 bases). V lost 6 bases to trimming and J lost 2 bases, with 14 bases between them. Germline values: CDR1 MNHEY, CDR2 SMNVEV (reference sequence). This CDR3 comprises 15 residues. The CDR3 is CASSLVGAGNQPQHF. The CDR3, as DNA: TGTGCCAGCAGCCTGGTGGGGGCGGGCAATCAGCCCCAGCATTTT.

The sample holds one count of this clone. This chain connects TRBV19 to TRBJ2-1; 7 positions match TRBD2. This CDR3 spans 17 amino acids. Germline CDR1 and CDR2: LNHDA and SQIVND (reference sequence). The ends lost 2 bases at V and 0 bases at J; junction bases unmatched: 7. The CDR3 loop is CASSILAEHLSYNEQFF. CDR3 bases: TGTGCCAGTAGTATACTAGCGGAGCACCTCTCCTACAATGAGCAGTTCTTC.

The rearrangement uses TRBV9 and TRBJ1-4, with D hard to call. Trimming removed 4 bases from V and 6 bases from J, with 13 bases in between. This CDR3 spans 14 amino acids. CDR1 and CDR2 (germline): SGDLS, YYNGEE. DNA for the CDR3: TGTGCCAGCAGCACCGGGTCGCTTGATGAAAAACTGTTTTTT. Its protein is CASSTGSLDEKLFF.

This chain uses TRBV9 with TRBJ1-1, with 9 bases lining up with TRBD1. Trimming cost V 4 bases and J 5 bases; bases outside gene matches: 9. There are 15 residues in the CDR3. Per germline, CDR1 SGDLS and CDR2 YYNGEE. The CDR3 DNA reads as TGTGCCAGCAGCAGTACGACAGGGGGAGGAACTGAAGCTTTCTTT. Its protein is CASSSTTGGGTEAFF. Together with reference TRBV9 and TRBJ1-1, the CDR3 gives the full variable domain: DSGVTQTPKHLITATGQRVTLRCSPRSGDLSVYWYQQSLDQGLQFLIQYYNGEERAKGNILERFSAQQFPDLHSELNLSSLELGDSALYFCASSSTTGGGTEAFFGQGTRLTVV.

The CDR3 protein is CASSWDRMNTEAFF. The CDR3 nucleotides read TGTGCCAGCAGCTGGGACAGGATGAACACTGAAGCTTTCTTT. V is TRBV11-3 and J is TRBJ1-1; TRBD1 matches at 8 bases. Germline V gene data show CDR1 as SGHNT and CDR2 as YENEEA. This CDR3 contains 14 residues. With V trimmed by 4 bases and J by 0 bases, 1 base remained unmatched.

CDR3 protein: CSATTPAEQFF. Written as DNA, the CDR3 is TGCAGTGCCACAACGCCGGCGGAGCAGTTCTTC. The chain combines TRBV20-1 with TRBJ2-1; D remains unclear. The germline CDR1 and CDR2 sequences are DFQATT and SNEGSKA (reference sequence). V dropped 6 bases and J dropped 10 bases, with 13 bases sitting between them. This CDR3 region has 11 residues.

V is TRBV27 and J is TRBJ2-3, with TRBD2 as a possible D gene (6 bases). V gave up 8 bases and J gave up 4 bases, with 13 bases separating them. There are 13 residues in the CDR3. The germline gives CDR1 MNHEY, CDR2 SMNVEV (reference sequence). This CDR3 reads CASAPGRPDTQYF. Written as DNA, the CDR3 is TGTGCCAGCGCGCCGGGGAGGCCAGATACGCAGTATTTT.

The gene calls are TRBV28 and TRBJ1-5; D remains ambiguous. V lost 2 bases to trimming and J lost 5 bases, with 4 bases between them. The CDR3 is made up of 12 amino acids. Looked up from germline, CDR1 is MDHEN and CDR2 is SYDVKM. CDR3 coding DNA: TGTGCCAGCAGTTTACAGGATCAGCCCCAGCATTTT. Its protein is CASSLQDQPQHF.

As concerns this clone: The same CDR3 also results from other DNA sequences found in this sample. The chain couples TRBV6-5 to TRBJ2-7, with D hard to call. Germline assignment: CDR1 MNHEY and CDR2 SVGAGI. V was trimmed by 4 bases and J by 0 bases, leaving 4 bases between them. The CDR3 loop spans 12 amino acids. CDR3 DNA sequence: TGTGCCAGCAGTTCGAGCTCCTACGAGCAGTACTTC. Translated, it gives CASSSSSYEQYF.